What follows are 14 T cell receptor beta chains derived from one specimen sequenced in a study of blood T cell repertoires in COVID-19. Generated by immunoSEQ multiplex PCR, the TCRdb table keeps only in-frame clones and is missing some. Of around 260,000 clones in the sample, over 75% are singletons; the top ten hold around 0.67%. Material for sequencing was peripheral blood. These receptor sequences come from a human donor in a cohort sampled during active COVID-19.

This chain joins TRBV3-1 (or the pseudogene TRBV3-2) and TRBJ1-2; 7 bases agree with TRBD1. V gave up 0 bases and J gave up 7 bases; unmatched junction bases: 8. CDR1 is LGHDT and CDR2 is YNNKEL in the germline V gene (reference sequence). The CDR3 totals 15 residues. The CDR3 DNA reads TGTGCCAGCAGCCAAGAGGCTGCAGGGGGAGTTGGCTACACCTTC. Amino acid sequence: CASSQEAAGGVGYTF.

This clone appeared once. CDR3 loop: CASRGRESTELYEQYF. The CDR3 DNA is TGTGCCAGCAGAGGCCGGGAGTCCACGGAGCTCTACGAGCAGTACTTC. J is TRBJ2-7 and V is TRBV28, with D perhaps TRBD2 (6 bases). Germline V CDR1 and CDR2: MDHEN, SYDVKM. The CDR3 totals 16 residues. Trimming shortened V by 6 bases and J by 3 bases, and 21 bases separated the two germline ends.

CDR3 amino acids: CASSQEGGTGSGYTF. The CDR3 DNA follows: TGCGCCAGCAGCCAAGAGGGGGGGACAGGGAGTGGCTACACCTTC. This chain joins TRBV4-3 and TRBJ1-2; the match to TRBD1 covers 9 bases. Germline V CDR1 and CDR2: LGHNA, YSLEER. The CDR3 totals 15 residues. V trimming: 0 bases; J trimming: 7 bases; junction bases outside the gene matches: 6.

The DNA of the CDR3 is TGTGCCAGCACAGGACAGGGCGCCAATCAGCCCCAGCATTTT. Translating it yields CASTGQGANQPQHF. The J gene is TRBJ1-5, the V gene TRBV6-6; 8 bases match TRBD1. The trim removed 7 bases at V and 3 bases at J, leaving 5 bases unmatched. CDR3 length: 14 residues. CDR1 is MNHNY, CDR2 SVGAGI, per germline (reference sequence).

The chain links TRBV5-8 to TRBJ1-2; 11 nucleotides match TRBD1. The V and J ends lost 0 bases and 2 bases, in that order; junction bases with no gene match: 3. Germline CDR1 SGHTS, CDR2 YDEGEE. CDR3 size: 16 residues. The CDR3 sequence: CASSLVGQGANYGYTF. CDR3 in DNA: TGTGCCAGCAGCTTGGTCGGACAGGGGGCGAACTATGGCTACACCTTC.

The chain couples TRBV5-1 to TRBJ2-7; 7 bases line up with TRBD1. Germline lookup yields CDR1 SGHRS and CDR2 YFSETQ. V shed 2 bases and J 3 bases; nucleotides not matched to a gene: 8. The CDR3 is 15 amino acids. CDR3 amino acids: CASSLGPGTVYEQYF. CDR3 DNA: TGCGCCAGCAGCTTAGGACCCGGGACAGTCTACGAGCAGTACTTC.

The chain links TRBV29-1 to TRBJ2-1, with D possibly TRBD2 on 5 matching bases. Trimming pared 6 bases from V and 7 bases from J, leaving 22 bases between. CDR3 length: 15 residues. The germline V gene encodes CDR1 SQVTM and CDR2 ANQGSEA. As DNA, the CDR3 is TGCAGCGTGGCGAGGGCATTACGATCCCTTAATGAGCAGTTCTTC. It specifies CSVARALRSLNEQFF.

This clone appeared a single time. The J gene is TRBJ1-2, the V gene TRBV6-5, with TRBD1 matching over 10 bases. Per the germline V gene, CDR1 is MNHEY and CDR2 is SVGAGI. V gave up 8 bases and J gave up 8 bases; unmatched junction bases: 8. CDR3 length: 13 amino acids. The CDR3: CASADRGQHGYTF. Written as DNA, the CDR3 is TGTGCCAGCGCAGACAGGGGGCAACACGGCTACACCTTC.

The CDR3 coding sequence is TGTGCCAGCAGCTTCCACTCCTACGAGCAGTACTTC. Translated: CASSFHSYEQYF. The chain combines TRBV7-9 with TRBJ2-7; D ambiguous. CDR1 SEHNR and CDR2 FQNEAQ come from the germline V gene (reference sequence). The CDR3 length is 12 residues. V was cut by 3 bases and J by 0 bases, with 3 bases left in between. The full variable domain, in which reference TRBV7-9 and TRBJ2-7 provide the parts outside the CDR3, is DTGVSQNPRHKITKRGQNVTFRCDPISEHNRLYWYRQTLGQGPEFLTYFQNEAQLEKSRLLSDRFSAERPKGSFSTLEIQRTEQGDSAMYLCASSFHSYEQYFGPGTRLTVT.

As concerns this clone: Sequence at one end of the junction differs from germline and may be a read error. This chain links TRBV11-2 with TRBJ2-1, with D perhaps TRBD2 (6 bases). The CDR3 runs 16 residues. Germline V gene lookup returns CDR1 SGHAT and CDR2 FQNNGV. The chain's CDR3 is CASSLELADPYNEQFF. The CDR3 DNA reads TGTGCCAGCAGCCTAGAACTAGCTGATCCCTACAATGAGCAGTTCTTC.

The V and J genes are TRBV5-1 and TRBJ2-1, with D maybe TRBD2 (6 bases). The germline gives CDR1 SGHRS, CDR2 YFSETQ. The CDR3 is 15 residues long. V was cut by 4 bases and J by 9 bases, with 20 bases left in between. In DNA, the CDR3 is TGCGCCAGCAGCGAAGATCGGGACTTGGTTATTGAGCAGTTCTTC. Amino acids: CASSEDRDLVIEQFF.

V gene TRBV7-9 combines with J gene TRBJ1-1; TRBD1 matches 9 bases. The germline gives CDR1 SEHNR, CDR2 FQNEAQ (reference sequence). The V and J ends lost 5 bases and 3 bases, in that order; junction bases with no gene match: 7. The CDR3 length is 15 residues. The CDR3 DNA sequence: TGTGCCAGCAGCACCTGGACAGGGGAAGACACTGAAGCTTTCTTT. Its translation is CASSTWTGEDTEAFF.

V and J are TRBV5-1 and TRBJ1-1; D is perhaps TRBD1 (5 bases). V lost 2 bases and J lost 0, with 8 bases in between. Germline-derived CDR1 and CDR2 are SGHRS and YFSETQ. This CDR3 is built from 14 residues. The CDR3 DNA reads TGCGCCAGCAGCTTTTTGACAGTGAACACTGAAGCTTTCTTT. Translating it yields CASSFLTVNTEAFF.

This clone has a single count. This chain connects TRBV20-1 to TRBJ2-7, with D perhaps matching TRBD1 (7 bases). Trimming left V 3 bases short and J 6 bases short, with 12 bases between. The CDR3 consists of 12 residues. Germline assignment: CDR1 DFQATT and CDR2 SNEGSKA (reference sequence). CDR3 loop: CSASRQGGEQYF. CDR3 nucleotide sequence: TGCAGTGCTAGTCGGCAGGGGGGCGAGCAGTACTTC.